The clone carrying this T cell receptor (beta chain) was observed a handful of times. Its antigen is as yet unknown. This CDR3 comprises 14 residues. Germline V gene data show CDR1 as SNHLY and CDR2 as FYNNEI. Between the trimmed V and J ends, which lost 10 bases and 4 bases, there was a span of 20 bases. The record originates from a study of cytomegalovirus exposure and HLA in healthy donors. Points from the study as a whole: A previous analysis found most TCR beta V segments productive roughly 87% or roughly 30% of the time.

The PCR was carried out with 60 Vbeta primers and 13 Jbeta primers. TCRdb keeps only in-frame clones here, not all; method: immunoSEQ multiplex PCR. The sample lists about 160,000 clones; around 84% were seen once. This TCR was recovered from a man aged 18 to 30 in good health and CMV-seronegative. J is TRBJ2-7 and V is TRBV2; D is possibly TRBD2 (6 bases). Sequenced: PBMCs. CDR3 sequence: CAILGGEGVYEQYF. DNA of the CDR3: TGTGCCATACTAGGAGGGGAAGGAGTATACGAGCAGTACTTC.